These T cell receptor beta chains were read from a single sample in a study of T cell responses to AZD1222 COVID-19 vaccine. Sequencing was performed with immunoSEQ multiplex PCR; in TCRdb, only in-frame clones are kept and a portion is missing. The sample yields some 150,000 clones, 90% seen once. The source material was peripheral blood, sampled on day 0 of AZD1222 vaccination. Receptors were obtained from an adult in good health. The CDR3 runs from the conserved cysteine through the conserved F or W.

v_gene	CDR3aa
TRBV28	CASSLSGTGNYNEQFF
TRBV28	CASRPGGLAGNNEQFF
TRBV24-1	CATSDWTGGFGQDGYTF
TRBV25-1	CASSELPAGSSGNTIYF
TRBV6-4	CASSDGSGANVLTF
TRBV4-3	CASSHRLDTEAFF
TRBV25-1	CASSELGGNSPLHF
TRBV28	CASSHPGEVNSPLHF
TRBV7-8	CASSPGGGIYEQYF
TRBV28	CASRLPGLARSYNEQFF
TRBV6-1	CASSESWQYYNEQFF
TRBV20-1	CSASLASGILRETQYF
TRBV15	CATSRAGKSYEQYF
TRBV4-1	CASSQTTRSVSLETQYF
TRBV7-9	CASSLEGQRQNKQFF
TRBV7-9	CASSLMGTKSSYEQYF
TRBV9	CASSTPGRMNTEAFF
TRBV29-1	CSVEGLAVGDEQFF
TRBV7-2	CASSLVVLAGGYNEQFF
TRBV28	CASSSDRGTKLNYGYTF
TRBV29-1	CSVESSYEQYF
TRBV19	CASSIGTSGSGNEQFF
TRBV11-1	CASSLSGGNTEAFF
TRBV5-1	CASSLGPGQGYEKLFF
TRBV29-1	CSVGTSGSLFGTGELFF
TRBV24-1	CATSDYRPGGTGELFF
TRBV4-3	CASSQDMISEAFF
TRBV28	CASRSSYEQYF
TRBV28	CASRLGNTEAFF
TRBV19	CASSHGQKNTEAFF
TRBV7-8	CASSLEGAGNQPQHF
TRBV19	CASRKSSWTDNQPQHF
TRBV6-2/TRBV6-3	CASSPSSGILGYTF
TRBV10-3	CASSEGWTVNEKLFF
TRBV30	CAWSVGWQGRGLDQPQHF
TRBV7-6	CASSLLGLGTEKETQYF
TRBV7-9	CASSRSGGYTF
TRBV7-7	CASSPRGSGNDGELFF
TRBV28	CASSLWPGLAGIYTDTQYF
TRBV3-1/TRBV3-2	CASGELGRYGYTF
TRBV28	CASSFFGGGEKLFF
TRBV5-6	CASSLLGGTGIHGQYF
TRBV7-2	CASSLGTSVGNIQYF
TRBV6-5	CASSKTGHEAFF
TRBV5-1	CASSLLPSGTASNYGYTF
TRBV18	CASSLGAGTASYEQYF
TRBV28	CASSDPGQGAGNTIYF
TRBV10-3	CAISLDRRNTEAFF
TRBV28	CASSFLDREYGYTF
TRBV27	CASSLDGQGGEQYF
TRBV6-1	CASSEAQVVRNSPLHF
TRBV25-1	CASSTQNRQGLQETQYF
TRBV5-6	CASRFERITNYGYTF
TRBV7-2	CASSTDGATNEKLFF
TRBV28	CASRVRSALPGANVLTF
TRBV4-3	CASSQNRGYEQYF
TRBV14	CASSQGLTSMNTEAFF
TRBV19	CASKMTFTNTEAFF
TRBV30	CAWSAWTSGSADTQYF
TRBV7-9	CASSLTSADNEQFF